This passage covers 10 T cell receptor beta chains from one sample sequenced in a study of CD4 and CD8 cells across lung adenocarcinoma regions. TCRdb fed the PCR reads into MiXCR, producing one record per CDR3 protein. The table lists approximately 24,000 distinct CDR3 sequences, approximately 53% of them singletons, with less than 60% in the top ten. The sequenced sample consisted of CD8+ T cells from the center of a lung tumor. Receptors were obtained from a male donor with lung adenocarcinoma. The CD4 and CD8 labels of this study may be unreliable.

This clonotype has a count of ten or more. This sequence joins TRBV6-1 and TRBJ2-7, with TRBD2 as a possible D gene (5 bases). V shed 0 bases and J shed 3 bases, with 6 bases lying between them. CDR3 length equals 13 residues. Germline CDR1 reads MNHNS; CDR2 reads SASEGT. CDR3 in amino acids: CASSEARVYEQYF. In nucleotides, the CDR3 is TGTGCCAGCAGTGAAGCGAGGGTCTACGAGCAGTACTTC.

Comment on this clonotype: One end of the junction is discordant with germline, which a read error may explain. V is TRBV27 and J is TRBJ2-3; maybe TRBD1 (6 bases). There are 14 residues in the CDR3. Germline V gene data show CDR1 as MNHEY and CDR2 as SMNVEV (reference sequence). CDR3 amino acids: CAGSPLGDTDTQYF. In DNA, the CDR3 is TGTGCGGGCAGTCCCCTAGGGGACACAGATACGCAGTATTTC.

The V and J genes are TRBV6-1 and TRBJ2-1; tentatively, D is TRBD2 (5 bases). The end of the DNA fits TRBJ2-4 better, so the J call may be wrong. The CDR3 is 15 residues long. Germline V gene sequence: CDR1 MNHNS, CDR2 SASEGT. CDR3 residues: CARGLGGRDQDIQYF. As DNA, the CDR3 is TGTGCCAGGGGTCTCGGAGGCCGAGACCAAGACATTCAGTACTTC.

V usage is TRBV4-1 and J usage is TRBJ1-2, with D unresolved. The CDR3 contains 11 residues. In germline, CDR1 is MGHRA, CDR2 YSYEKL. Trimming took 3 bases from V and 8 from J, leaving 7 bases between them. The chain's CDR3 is CASSQSRGYTF. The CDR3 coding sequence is TGCGCCAGCAGCCAGAGTAGGGGCTACACCTTC.

The CDR3 here is CASSVIAGGYEQYF. CDR3 coding DNA: TGTGCCAGCAGTGTGATAGCGGGGGGCTACGAGCAGTACTTC. The chain couples TRBV6-1 to TRBJ2-5, with 10 bases aligning to TRBD2. The J call may be incorrect, as the DNA end agrees better with TRBJ2-7. The germline V gene has CDR1 MNHNS and CDR2 SASEGT. The length of the CDR3 is 14 residues.

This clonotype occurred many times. In nucleotides, the CDR3 is TGTGCCAGCAGCCAAGATTATGGGACTAGCGGGAGTTATGAGCAGTTCTTC. Translation: CASSQDYGTSGSYEQFF. The chain joins TRBV4-2 to TRBJ2-1; 14 bases line up with TRBD2. CDR3 length equals 17 residues. Germline V CDR1 and CDR2: LGHNA, YNFKEQ. Trimming removed 0 bases from V and 8 bases from J; junction bases left unmatched: 6.

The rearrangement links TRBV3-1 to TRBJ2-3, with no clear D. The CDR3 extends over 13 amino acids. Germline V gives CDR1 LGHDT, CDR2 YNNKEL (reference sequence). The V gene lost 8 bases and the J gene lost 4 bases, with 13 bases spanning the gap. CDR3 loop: CASLSIGADTQYF. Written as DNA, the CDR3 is TGTGCCAGCCTCTCTATTGGGGCAGATACGCAGTATTTT.

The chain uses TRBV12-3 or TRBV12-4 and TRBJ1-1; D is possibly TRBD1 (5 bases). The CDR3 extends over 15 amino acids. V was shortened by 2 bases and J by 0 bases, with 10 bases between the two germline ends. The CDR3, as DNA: TGTGCCAGCAGTTTAAGGGGCGGGGTGAACACTGAAGCTTTCTTT. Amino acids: CASSLRGGVNTEAFF.

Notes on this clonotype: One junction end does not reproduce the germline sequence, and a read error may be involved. CDR3 amino acids: CASSEPARRAKDTQYF. The CDR3 coding sequence is TGCGCCAGCAGTGAGCCGGCTCGGCGAGCCAAAGATACGCAGTATTTC. This rearrangement joins TRBV10-2 to TRBJ2-3; D remains unclear. CDR1 and CDR2 (germline): WSHSY, SAAADI. The CDR3 runs to 16 residues.

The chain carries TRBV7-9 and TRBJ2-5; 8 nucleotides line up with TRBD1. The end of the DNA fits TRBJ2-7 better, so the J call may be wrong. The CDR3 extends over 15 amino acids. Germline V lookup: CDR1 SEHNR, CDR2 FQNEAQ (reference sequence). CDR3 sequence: CASSDGQGWGYEQYF. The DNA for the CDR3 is TGTGCCAGCAGCGATGGACAGGGCTGGGGCTACGAGCAGTACTTC.